The 8 T cell receptor beta chains below were found in one sample sequenced in a study of CD4+ T cells in melanoma. Clones were sequenced by immunoSEQ multiplex PCR, and TCRdb holds only the in-frame ones, with some missing. The repertoire includes 9,900 or so clones, roughly 69% of them detected once, and approximately 24% sits in the top ten. Source material: cells from a culture (not recorded whether cultured in vitro). Receptor source: a human donor with melanoma.

This clone was recorded a few times. V usage is TRBV7-9 and J usage is TRBJ2-7; D remains unclear. Looked up from germline, CDR1 is SEHNR and CDR2 is FQNEAQ (reference sequence). This CDR3 spans 16 amino acids. The germline V and J ends were trimmed by 1 base and 4 bases, with 17 bases remaining between them. The chain's CDR3 is CASSLGDWPGRYEQYF. The CDR3 DNA sequence: TGTGCCAGCAGCTTAGGTGATTGGCCAGGCAGGTACGAGCAGTACTTC.

The chain recombines TRBV5-1 with TRBJ1-4, with unresolved D. The CDR3 loop spans 14 amino acids. Trimming took 0 bases from V and 5 from J, leaving 8 bases between them. Germline V CDR1 and CDR2: SGHRS, YFSETQ. CDR3 in DNA: TGCGCCAGCAGCTTGGCGGGCCAGAATGAAAAACTGTTTTTT. Amino acids: CASSLAGQNEKLFF.

The rearrangement links TRBV7-9 to TRBJ2-1; TRBD2 aligns across 12 bases. Trimming took 5 bases from V and 2 from J; bases not matched to a gene: 10. CDR3 length: 18 amino acids. Germline CDR1 and CDR2: SEHNR and FQNEAQ (reference sequence). This CDR3 is CASSAAVLAGGTYNEQFF. CDR3 nucleotides: TGTGCCAGCAGCGCAGCGGTACTAGCGGGGGGTACCTACAATGAGCAGTTCTTC.

In its sample, this clone was seen a few times. The chain uses TRBV5-1 and TRBJ2-1, with D possibly TRBD2 on 6 matching bases. The CDR3 covers 15 residues. CDR1 and CDR2 from the germline V gene are SGHRS and YFSETQ. Trimming pared 0 bases from V and 6 bases from J, leaving 13 bases between. The CDR3 region has the DNA TGCGCCAGCAGCTTGGACCGGGGAGGAGTCAATGAGCAGTTCTTC. Translating gives CASSLDRGGVNEQFF.

As DNA, the CDR3 is TGTGCCAGCAGACGCGACTCGGCCGGGGAGCTGTTTTTT. It yields the protein CASRRDSAGELFF. V and J are TRBV6-5 and TRBJ2-2; D not resolved. The ends were cut back, 6 bases at V and 6 bases at J, with 11 bases in the middle. Germline V gene data show CDR1 as MNHEY and CDR2 as SVGAGI. The CDR3 contains 13 residues.

Comments on this clone: Compared with germline, one end of the junction differs, possibly owing to a read error. Here the CDR3 DNA reads TGTGCCAGCAGCCAAGCGACTAGCGGGGGGACCGGGGAGCTGCTTTTT. Protein sequence: CASSQATSGGTGELLF. This chain connects TRBV4-2 to TRBJ2-2; 13 nucleotides match TRBD2. There are 16 residues in the CDR3. Germline V lookup: CDR1 LGHNA, CDR2 YNFKEQ.

The chain uses TRBV2 and TRBJ1-5; tentative D call: TRBD1 (5 bases). V lost 4 bases, J lost 5 bases, and 12 bases lay in between. The germline gives CDR1 SNHLY, CDR2 FYNNEI. The CDR3 extends over 14 amino acids. CDR3: CASSGRLGDQPQHF. The DNA of the CDR3 is TGTGCCAGCAGTGGGAGGCTGGGGGATCAGCCCCAGCATTTT.

V usage is TRBV5-1 and J usage is TRBJ2-3; D gene unclear. This CDR3 spans 15 amino acids. In germline, CDR1 is SGHRS, CDR2 YFSETQ. The ends were cut back, 4 bases at V and 2 bases at J, with 14 bases in the middle. The DNA for the CDR3 is TGCGCCAGCAGCCAAATGGGTGGATTCACAGATACGCAGTATTTT. Translated: CASSQMGGFTDTQYF.